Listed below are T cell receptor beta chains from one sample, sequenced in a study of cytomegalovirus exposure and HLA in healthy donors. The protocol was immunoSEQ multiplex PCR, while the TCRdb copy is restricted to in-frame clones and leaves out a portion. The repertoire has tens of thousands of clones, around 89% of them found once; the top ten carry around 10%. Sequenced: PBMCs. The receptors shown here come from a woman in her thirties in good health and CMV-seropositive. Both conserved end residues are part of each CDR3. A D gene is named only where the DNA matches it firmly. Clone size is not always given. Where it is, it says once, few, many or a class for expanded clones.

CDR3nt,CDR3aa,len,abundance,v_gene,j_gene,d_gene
TGCGCCAGCTCCCTTCCCGGGGTTAGTCGGTACGAGCAGTACTTC,CASSLPGVSRYEQYF,15,-,TRBV5-1,TRBJ2-7,-
TGTGCCAGCAGCTTAGCTACAGGGGATGAGAGGTTCTTC,CASSLATGDERFF,13,-,TRBV7-2,TRBJ2-1,TRBD1
TGTGCCAGCAGCTTAGTGAGTGGGACTCCCTACAATGAGCAGTTCTTC,CASSLVSGTPYNEQFF,16,-,TRBV11-3,TRBJ2-1,-
TGTGCCAGCTCACCACGACAGGCGGACCTTAATGAAAAACTGTTTTTT,CASSPRQADLNEKLFF,16,once,TRBV18,TRBJ1-4,-
TGTGCCAGCAGCTTTGGTGGATGGGAGGATGGCTACACCTTC,CASSFGGWEDGYTF,14,-,TRBV5-8,TRBJ1-2,-
TGTGCCAGTAGTACGCGGACAGGGGAAAATCAGCCCCAGCATTTT,CASSTRTGENQPQHF,15,-,TRBV19,TRBJ1-5,TRBD1
TGCGCCAGCAGCCCGACTAGCGGGAGAGCGAATGAGCAGTTCTTC,CASSPTSGRANEQFF,15,-,TRBV5-1,TRBJ2-1,TRBD2
TGTGCCAGCGCTACGGGGACAGGGGGCGGGGAGACCCAGTACTTC,CASATGTGGGETQYF,15,once,TRBV28,TRBJ2-5,TRBD1
TGTGCCAGCATGTCCGGCACAGGCTACGAGCAGTACTTC,CASMSGTGYEQYF,13,-,TRBV6-5,TRBJ2-7,-
TGTGCCAGCAGTGAACCAGGGGGGTTGACAGATACGCAGTATTTT,CASSEPGGLTDTQYF,15,-,TRBV2,TRBJ2-3,-
TGCGCCAGCAGCGGAACCAGGGGCCCACCCTCCGATTTCTCCTACGAGCAGTACTTC,CASSGTRGPPSDFSYEQYF,19,-,TRBV5-1,TRBJ2-7,-
TGTGCCAGCAGCGGACTAGCGGGAATCTACGAGCAGTACTTC,CASSGLAGIYEQYF,14,-,TRBV11-2,TRBJ2-7,TRBD2
TGTGCCAGCAGCTTAGGACAGGGGGGCCCCTACGAGCAGTACTTC,CASSLGQGGPYEQYF,15,-,TRBV11-3,TRBJ2-7,TRBD1
TGTGCCAGCAGTATTACAGGGCCCCGAGGCACCGGGGAGCTGTTTTTT,CASSITGPRGTGELFF,16,-,TRBV28,TRBJ2-2,-
TGTGCCAGCAGCTTAGCTAGAAGAGGTGGACAGGGTCGTTCCGAGCAGTACTTC,CASSLARRGGQGRSEQYF,18,-,TRBV7-6,TRBJ2-7,TRBD1
TGCGCCAGCAGCTTGGACAGGGATACTCAGCCCCAGCATTTT,CASSLDRDTQPQHF,14,-,TRBV5-1,TRBJ1-5,-
TGTGCCAGCAGCTACGACAGGGGAGAAGCTTTCTTT,CASSYDRGEAFF,12,-,TRBV11-2,TRBJ1-1,TRBD1
TGTGCCAGCAGTTTATGGACACGCGAAAAACTGTTTTTT,CASSLWTREKLFF,13,-,TRBV28,TRBJ1-4,-
TGTGCCAGCAGACGACAGGGCTGGACAGATACGCAGTATTTT,CASRRQGWTDTQYF,14,-,TRBV6-6,TRBJ2-3,TRBD1
TGCGCCAGCAGCACGCGGTACCGGAGCACTGAAGCTTTCTTT,CASSTRYRSTEAFF,14,-,TRBV5-1,TRBJ1-1,-
TGTGCCACCGTGGGGGGTGGCTATGGCTACACCTTC,CATVGGGYGYTF,12,-,TRBV19,TRBJ1-2,-
TGTGCCAGCAGTGAAGTGGCAGCGGGCGTTGAGACCCAGTACTTC,CASSEVAAGVETQYF,15,once,TRBV6-1,TRBJ2-5,-
TGCGCCAGCAGCTTGTCTGGGGGAGGGATGTACAATGAGCAGTTCTTC,CASSLSGGGMYNEQFF,16,-,TRBV5-1,TRBJ2-1,TRBD2
TGTGCCAGCTCCCATGGCTGGCCGAACACCGGGGAGCTGTTTTTT,CASSHGWPNTGELFF,15,-,TRBV18,TRBJ2-2,-
TGTGCCAGCAGTAAACAGGGGGGAACTGAAGCTTTCTTT,CASSKQGGTEAFF,13,-,TRBV2,TRBJ1-1,TRBD1
TGCGCCAGCAGCCCCCGGGTGGACAGGAGTAATGAAAAACTGTTTTTT,CASSPRVDRSNEKLFF,16,-,TRBV4-1,TRBJ1-4,TRBD1
TGTGCATACCCCAGGGGAAGCACAGATACGCAGTATTTT,CAYPRGSTDTQYF,13,-,TRBV7-9,TRBJ2-3,-
TGTGCCAGCAGCCCGAACAGGGGCGCGGGTGTACGCGAGCAGTACTTC,CASSPNRGAGVREQYF,16,-,TRBV9,TRBJ2-7,TRBD1
TGTGCCAGCAGTGCCCCCGGGGGTCCCTACAATGAGCAGTTCTTC,CASSAPGGPYNEQFF,15,-,TRBV28,TRBJ2-1,-
TGTGCCAGCAGTTACTCGAGAAGCGACGAGCAGTACTTC,CASSYSRSDEQYF,13,-,TRBV6-5,TRBJ2-7,-
TGTGCCAGTAGTGCCGGGACAGGGGATTCCGATGAGCAGTTCTTC,CASSAGTGDSDEQFF,15,-,TRBV19,TRBJ2-1,TRBD1
TGTGCCAGCAGTTTTGCCGACAGGCTAAATCAGACCCAGCATTTT,CASSFADRLNQTQHF,15,-,TRBV28,TRBJ1-5,-
TGCGCCAGCAGCTTCTATTTAGCGGGAGGGCCGCCCCCCCACGAGCAGTACTTC,CASSFYLAGGPPPHEQYF,18,-,TRBV5-1,TRBJ2-7,TRBD2
TGCGCCAGCAGCTTGGGGGACAGGGAGACTGAAGCTTTCTTT,CASSLGDRETEAFF,14,-,TRBV5-1,TRBJ1-1,TRBD1
TGTGCCACCAGCAGAGAACAGGGACGGGGATACGAGCAGTACTTC,CATSREQGRGYEQYF,15,-,TRBV15,TRBJ2-7,-
TGTGCCACCAGGGACCCCAGGGAATTGAGTTACGAGCAGTACTTC,CATRDPRELSYEQYF,15,-,TRBV15,TRBJ2-7,-
TGTGCCAGCAGCTTGGTAGGGGCGGCTAATGAGCAGTTCTTC,CASSLVGAANEQFF,14,-,TRBV5-5,TRBJ2-1,-
TGCGCCAGCAGCCAATGGGGTCTTAGCGGAGAGACCCAGTACTTC,CASSQWGLSGETQYF,15,-,TRBV4-1,TRBJ2-5,-
TGCGCCAGCAGCTTGGGCCCAGGGACAGGGGGAAATGAGCAGTTCTTC,CASSLGPGTGGNEQFF,16,once,TRBV5-1,TRBJ2-1,TRBD1
TGTGCCAGTAGTATAGTGTCTAGTTCTCCCTACAATGAGCAGTTCTTC,CASSIVSSSPYNEQFF,16,-,TRBV19,TRBJ2-1,-
TGTGCCAGCGCAGGGGATTGGGACATTCAGTACTTC,CASAGDWDIQYF,12,-,TRBV6-1,TRBJ2-4,-
TGCAGCGCAAGACTAGATACGCAGTATTTT,CSARLDTQYF,10,-,TRBV29-1,TRBJ2-3,-
TGTGCCAGCAGTGTTGGGTGGGCTTTGGGTGAGCAGTTCTTC,CASSVGWALGEQFF,14,-,TRBV2,TRBJ2-1,-
TGTGCCAGCAGGGAGGATGCCGATGAGGTCACCTTC,CASREDADEVTF,12,-,TRBV2,TRBJ1-2,-
TGTGCCAGTAGTATGGCGGCCACCCGCACAGATACGCAGTATTTT,CASSMAATRTDTQYF,15,-,TRBV19,TRBJ2-3,-
TGTGCCACTAGACTAGCGGGAGATCCCGCAAACAATGAGCAGTTCTTC,CATRLAGDPANNEQFF,16,-,TRBV28,TRBJ2-1,TRBD2
TGTGCCAGCAGCCAAGATAGCGAGGGCAGTCAGCCCCAGCATTTT,CASSQDSEGSQPQHF,15,once,TRBV14,TRBJ1-5,-
TGTGCCATCAGGGGACTAGCGGGCTTCTACGAGCAGTACTTC,CAIRGLAGFYEQYF,14,once,TRBV10-3,TRBJ2-7,TRBD2
TGTGCCAGTTCGGGGGGATCGTGGGCAGCTTTCTTT,CASSGGSWAAFF,12,-,TRBV6-5,TRBJ1-1,-
TGTGCCAGCAGGAAGCAGGTGGACACTGAAGCTTTCTTT,CASRKQVDTEAFF,13,-,TRBV6-6,TRBJ1-1,-
TGTGCCACCAGCAGAGATCGGACTAGCGAACTCTACGAGCAGTACTTC,CATSRDRTSELYEQYF,16,-,TRBV15,TRBJ2-7,TRBD2